The subject of this entry is one TCR beta chain. Its antigen is currently not known. No much larger clone is present one base from it, and per-base qualities are unavailable. RNA was extracted using the RNeasy kit, and about 0.5 to 1 ug of the RNA was reverse transcribed with random hexamers. TCR beta CDR3 regions were amplified with the immunoSEQ multiplex PCR assay covering 54 Vbeta and 13 Jbeta segments. PCR amplification bias was corrected by using a synthetic template baseline for primer optimization and computational correction. Regarding the original processing steps: Reads were annotated to V, D and J genes per IMGT and analyzed with immunoSEQ Analyzer, keeping only productive sequences. To calculate clonality, Shannon entropy was normalized by log2 of the number of productive unique sequences and then subtracted from one. For each patient and control, public and private clones were evaluated among the 100 most prevalent clones. Clones were defined as Susac-specific when absent from the healthy and MS cohorts, from fewer than 1,300 published viral clones and from other ImmuneACCESS disease sequences. TCRdb itself trimmed the public reads at Q25 with fastp, ran MiXCR and retained productive beta chains. When rows share a CDR3 protein, they turn into one entry using the most common DNA and genes. It is TCRdb's table, rather than the study itself, that gives the V and J calls and clone size. Counted in this sample were some 110,000 distinct CDR3 sequences; around 94% of them appeared once. The top ten clonotypes cover roughly 0.43% of the sample.

Peripheral blood CD8+ and CD4+ T cells from healthy donors, Susac syndrome patients and multiple sclerosis patients were profiled by high-throughput TCR beta sequencing. The Susac syndrome patients fulfilled recently defined diagnostic criteria for definite or probable disease. CD8+ TEMRA cells were enriched by FACS, while bulk CD8+ and CD4+ T cells were purified by magnetic negative isolation. Blood was drawn into EDTA tubes, processed within 24 hours, and PBMCs were isolated by density gradient centrifugation. PBMCs intended for TCR sequencing were cryopreserved in liquid nitrogen and thawed later in a water bath at 37 degrees C. The sorted or isolated CD4+, CD8+ and CD8+ TEMRA cells reached a purity of at least 90%. These data come from a study of CD8 T cells in Susac syndrome (dated by TCRdb to the late 2010s). Study-level background: Of the Susac syndrome patients who were sequenced, under ten were in clinical remission while six had clinically active disease. Whether CD8+ T cell activation and differentiation in Susac syndrome was antigen driven was tested using repertoire sequencing. At blood withdrawal, Susac syndrome patients were either therapy-naive, taking corticosteroids (in some cases with IVIg as well), or taking IVIg alone. The study compared CD8+ T cell repertoire clonality among around 11 healthy donors, approximately 14 Susac syndrome patients and 15 multiple sclerosis patients. On the study overall, not on this receptor specifically: Looking at Susac-specific public clones, the researchers identified approximately 15 in the total CD8+ repertoire and five in the CD8+ TEMRA repertoire. Susac syndrome CD8+ repertoires showed clonal expansion, highest in CD8+ TEMRA cells and greater in clinically active than remitting patients. The TCR sequencing and HLA analysis was acknowledged to have included a relatively small number of individuals.

The germline V gene (reference sequence) provides CDR1 LNHDA and CDR2 SQIVND. Deletion took 3 bases off V and 8 bases off J, with a span of 11 bases between the germline ends. The cysteine opens and the phenylalanine closes a CDR3 of 13 amino acids. The kept DNA is CDR3 alone, 39 bases in frame from the first base. The TCR originated in a human donor with Susac syndrome. Sequences were obtained from CD8+ T cells from PBMCs. The rearranged segments are TRBV19 and TRBJ2-1; the D gene lacks a confident call. CDR3 region: CASSMSWVHEQFF. The nucleotides read TGTGCCAGTAGTATGAGCTGGGTTCATGAGCAGTTCTTC.